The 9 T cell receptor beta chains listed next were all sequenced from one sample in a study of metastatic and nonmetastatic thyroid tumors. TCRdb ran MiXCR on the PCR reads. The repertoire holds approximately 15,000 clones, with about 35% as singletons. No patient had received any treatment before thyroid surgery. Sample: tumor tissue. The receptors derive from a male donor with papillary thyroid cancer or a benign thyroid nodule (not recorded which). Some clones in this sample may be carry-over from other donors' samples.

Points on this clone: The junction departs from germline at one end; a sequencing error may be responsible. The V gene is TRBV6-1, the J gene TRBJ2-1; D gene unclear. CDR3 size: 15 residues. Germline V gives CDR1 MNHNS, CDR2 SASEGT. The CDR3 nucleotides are TGTGCCAGCTCTGGGTCGGACGGCCCCTACAATCAGCAGTTCTTC. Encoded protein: CASSGSDGPYNQQFF.

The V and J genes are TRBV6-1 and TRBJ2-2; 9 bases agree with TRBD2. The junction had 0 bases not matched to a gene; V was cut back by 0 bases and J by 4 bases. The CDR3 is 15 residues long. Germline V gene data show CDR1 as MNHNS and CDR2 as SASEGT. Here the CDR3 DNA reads TGTGCCAGCAGTGAAGCTAGCGGGAGCACCGGGGAGCTGTTTTTT. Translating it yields CASSEASGSTGELFF.

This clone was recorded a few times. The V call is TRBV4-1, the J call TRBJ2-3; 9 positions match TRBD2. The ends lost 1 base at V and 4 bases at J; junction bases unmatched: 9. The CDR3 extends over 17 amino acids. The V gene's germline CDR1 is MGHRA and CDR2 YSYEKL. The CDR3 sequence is CASSQGQSGGRADTQYF. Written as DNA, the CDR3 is TGCGCCAGCAGCCAAGGACAGAGCGGGGGGAGGGCAGATACGCAGTATTTT.

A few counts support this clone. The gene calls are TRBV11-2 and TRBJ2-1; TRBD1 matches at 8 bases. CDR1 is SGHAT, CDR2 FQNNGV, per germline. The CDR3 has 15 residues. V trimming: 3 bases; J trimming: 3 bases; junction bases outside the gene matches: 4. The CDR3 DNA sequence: TGTGCCAGCAGCTTTCAGGGGGCATTCTACAATGAGCAGTTCTTC. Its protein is CASSFQGAFYNEQFF.

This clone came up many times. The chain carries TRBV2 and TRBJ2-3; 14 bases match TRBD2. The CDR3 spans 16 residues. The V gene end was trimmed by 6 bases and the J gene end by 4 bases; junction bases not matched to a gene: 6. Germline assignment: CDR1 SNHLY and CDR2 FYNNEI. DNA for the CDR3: TGTGCCAGCAGGGAGGGACTAGCGGGAGCGTCAGATACGCAGTATTTT. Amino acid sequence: CASREGLAGASDTQYF.

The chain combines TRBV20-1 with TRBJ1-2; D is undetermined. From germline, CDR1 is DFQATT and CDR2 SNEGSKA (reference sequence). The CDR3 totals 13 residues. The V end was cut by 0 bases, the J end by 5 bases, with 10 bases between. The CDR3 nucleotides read TGCAGTGCTAGAGATCAGGAGAAATATGGCTACACCTTC. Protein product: CSARDQEKYGYTF.

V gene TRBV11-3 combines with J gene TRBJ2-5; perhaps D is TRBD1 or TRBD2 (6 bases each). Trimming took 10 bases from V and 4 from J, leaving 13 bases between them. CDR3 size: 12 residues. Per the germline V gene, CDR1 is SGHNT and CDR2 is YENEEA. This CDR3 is CATSRGGETQYF. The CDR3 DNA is TGTGCCACCTCCAGGGGAGGAGAGACCCAGTACTTC.

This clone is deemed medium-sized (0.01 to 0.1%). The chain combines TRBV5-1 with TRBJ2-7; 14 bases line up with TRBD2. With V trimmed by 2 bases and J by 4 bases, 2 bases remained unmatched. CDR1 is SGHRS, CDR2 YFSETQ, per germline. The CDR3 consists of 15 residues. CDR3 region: CASSFGLAGGYEQYF. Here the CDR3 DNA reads TGCGCCAGCAGCTTCGGACTAGCGGGAGGTTACGAGCAGTACTTC.

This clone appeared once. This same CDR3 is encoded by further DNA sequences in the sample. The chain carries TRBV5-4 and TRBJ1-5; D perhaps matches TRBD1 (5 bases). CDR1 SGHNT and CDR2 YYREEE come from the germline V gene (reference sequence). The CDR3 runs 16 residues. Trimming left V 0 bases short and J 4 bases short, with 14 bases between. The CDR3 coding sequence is TGTGCCAGCAGCTTGGGTGGTGGCGGGGGTAATCAGCCCCAGCATTTT. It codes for CASSLGGGGGNQPQHF. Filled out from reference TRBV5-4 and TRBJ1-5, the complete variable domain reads ETGVTQSPTHLIKTRGQQVTLRCSSQSGHNTVSWYQQALGQGPQFIFQYYREEENGRGNFPPRFSGLQFPNYSSELNVNALELDDSALYLCASSLGGGGGNQPQHFGDGTRLSIL.